This TCR beta chain was sequenced for a study of blood T cell repertoires in COVID-19. Study information: Sites in the United States, Italy and Spain provided acute and convalescent COVID-19 samples. T cells, B-cell-depleted T cells, or PBMCs supplied cDNA or gDNA.

This CDR3 spans 15 amino acids. Trimming cost V 4 bases and J 3 bases; bases outside gene matches: 4. CDR1 is LGHDT, CDR2 YNNKEL, per germline (reference sequence). Original handling: Amplifying reference gene primers gave estimates of nucleated cell counts. The repertoire was sequenced with immunoSEQ multiplex PCR; TCRdb's copy has only in-frame clones and lacks some. V, J and clone size reflect that table, while D and trimming were determined from the DNA. The sample yields 150,000 to 200,000 clones, just under 80% seen once. The rearrangement uses TRBV3-1 (or the pseudogene TRBV3-2) and TRBJ2-7, with 12 bases matching TRBD2. The clonotype originates from a man aged 65 to 79 with active or convalescent COVID-19. Sequenced input: peripheral blood. The CDR3 loop is CASSPTSGRGYEQYF. CDR3 bases: TGTGCCAGCAGCCCGACTAGCGGGAGAGGCTACGAGCAGTACTTC.